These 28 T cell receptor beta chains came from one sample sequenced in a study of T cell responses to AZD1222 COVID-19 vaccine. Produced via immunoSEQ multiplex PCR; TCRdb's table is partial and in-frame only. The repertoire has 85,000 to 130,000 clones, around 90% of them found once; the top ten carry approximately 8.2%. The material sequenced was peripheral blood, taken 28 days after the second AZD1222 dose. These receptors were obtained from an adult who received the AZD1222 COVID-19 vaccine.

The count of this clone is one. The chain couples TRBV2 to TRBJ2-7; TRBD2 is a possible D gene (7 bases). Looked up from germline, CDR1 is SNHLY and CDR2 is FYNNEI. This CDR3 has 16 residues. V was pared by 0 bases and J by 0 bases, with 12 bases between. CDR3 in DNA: TGTGCCAGCAGTGAAGCTGGGGGGGCGATCTCCTACGAGCAGTACTTC. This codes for CASSEAGGAISYEQYF.

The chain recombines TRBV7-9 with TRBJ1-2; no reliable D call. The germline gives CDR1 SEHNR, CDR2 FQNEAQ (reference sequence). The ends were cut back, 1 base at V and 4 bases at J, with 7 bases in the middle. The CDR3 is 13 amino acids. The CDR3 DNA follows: TGTGCCAGCAGCTTAGGGGTTTTCTATGGCTACACCTTC. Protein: CASSLGVFYGYTF.

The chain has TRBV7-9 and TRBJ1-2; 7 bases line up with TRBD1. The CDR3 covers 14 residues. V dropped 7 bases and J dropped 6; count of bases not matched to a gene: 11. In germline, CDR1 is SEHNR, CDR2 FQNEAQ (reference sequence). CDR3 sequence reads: CASTNARDRNGYTF. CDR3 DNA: TGTGCCAGCACCAATGCCCGGGACAGAAATGGCTACACCTTC.

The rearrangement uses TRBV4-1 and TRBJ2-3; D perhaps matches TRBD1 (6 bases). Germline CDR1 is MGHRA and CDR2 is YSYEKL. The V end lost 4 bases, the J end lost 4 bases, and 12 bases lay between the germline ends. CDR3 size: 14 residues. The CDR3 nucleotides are TGCGCCAGCAGCCCTGGTGGGGGCGCAGATACGCAGTATTTT. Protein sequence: CASSPGGGADTQYF.

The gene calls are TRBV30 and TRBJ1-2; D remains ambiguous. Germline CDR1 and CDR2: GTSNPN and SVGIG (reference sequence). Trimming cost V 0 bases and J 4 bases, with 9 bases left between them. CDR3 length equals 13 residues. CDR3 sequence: CAWSVGGIYGYTF. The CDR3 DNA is TGTGCCTGGAGTGTGGGCGGGATCTATGGCTACACCTTC.

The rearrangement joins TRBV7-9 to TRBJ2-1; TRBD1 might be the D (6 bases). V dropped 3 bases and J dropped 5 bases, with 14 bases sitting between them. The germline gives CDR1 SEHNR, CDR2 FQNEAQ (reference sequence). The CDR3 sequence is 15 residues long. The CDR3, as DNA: TGTGCCAGCAGCTTTCCGGCAGGGGCCCACAATGAGCAGTTCTTC. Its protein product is CASSFPAGAHNEQFF. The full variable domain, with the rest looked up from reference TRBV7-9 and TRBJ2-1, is DTGVSQNPRHKITKRGQNVTFRCDPISEHNRLYWYRQTLGQGPEFLTYFQNEAQLEKSRLLSDRFSAERPKGSFSTLEIQRTEQGDSAMYLCASSFPAGAHNEQFFGPGTRLTVL.

CDR3 sequence (DNA): TGTGCCAGCACCCCATCGGGGTCCCCACAGGCCTTTTCGAACACTGAAGCTTTCTTT. Protein sequence: CASTPSGSPQAFSNTEAFF. V usage is TRBV7-3 and J usage is TRBJ1-1; maybe TRBD1 (5 bases). Looked up from germline, CDR1 is SGHTA and CDR2 is FQGTGA. The V end lost 7 bases, the J end lost 1 base, and 28 bases lay between the germline ends. The CDR3 consists of 19 residues.

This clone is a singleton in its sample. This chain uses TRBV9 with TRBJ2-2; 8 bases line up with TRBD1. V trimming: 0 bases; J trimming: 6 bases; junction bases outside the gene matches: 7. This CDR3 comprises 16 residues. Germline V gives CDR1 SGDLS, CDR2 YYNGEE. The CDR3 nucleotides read TGTGCCAGCAGCGTAGCACCGACAGGGGTCGCCGGGGAGCTGTTTTTT. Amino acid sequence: CASSVAPTGVAGELFF.

This CDR3 reads CASSQGRGPTQYF. The DNA for the CDR3 is TGCGCCAGCAGCCAAGGTCGGGGGCCCACGCAGTATTTT. The V and J genes are TRBV4-3 and TRBJ2-3; D is perhaps TRBD1 or TRBD2 (6 bases each). V was pared by 1 base and J by 9 bases, with 11 bases between. The CDR3 covers 13 residues. CDR1 and CDR2 from the germline V gene are LGHNA and YSLEER.

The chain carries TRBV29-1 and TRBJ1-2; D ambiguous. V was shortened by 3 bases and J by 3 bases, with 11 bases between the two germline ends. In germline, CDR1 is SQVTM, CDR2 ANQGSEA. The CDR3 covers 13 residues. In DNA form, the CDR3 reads TGCAGCGTTGATGACCCGGCGGACTATGGCTACACCTTC. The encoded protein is CSVDDPADYGYTF.

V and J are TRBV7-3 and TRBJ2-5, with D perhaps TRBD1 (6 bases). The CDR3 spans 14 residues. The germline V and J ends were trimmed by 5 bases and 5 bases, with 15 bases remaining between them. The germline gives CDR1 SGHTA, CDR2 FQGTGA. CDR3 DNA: TGTGCCAGCAGCCCAGGGGTAGTTCAGGAGACCCAGTACTTC. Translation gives CASSPGVVQETQYF.

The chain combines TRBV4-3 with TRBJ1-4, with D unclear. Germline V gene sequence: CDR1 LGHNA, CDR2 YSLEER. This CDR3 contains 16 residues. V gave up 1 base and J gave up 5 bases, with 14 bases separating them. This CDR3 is CASSQGAGMGNEKLFF. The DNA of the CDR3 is TGCGCCAGCAGCCAAGGGGCGGGGATGGGGAATGAAAAACTGTTTTTT.

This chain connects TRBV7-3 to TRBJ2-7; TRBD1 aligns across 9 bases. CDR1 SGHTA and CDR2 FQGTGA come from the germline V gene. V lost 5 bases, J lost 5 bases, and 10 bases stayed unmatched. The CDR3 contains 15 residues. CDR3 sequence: CASSPGQGAVNEQYF. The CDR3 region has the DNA TGTGCCAGCAGCCCGGGACAGGGAGCAGTAAACGAGCAGTACTTC. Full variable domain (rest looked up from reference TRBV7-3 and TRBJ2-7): GAGVSQTPSNKVTEKGKYVELRCDPISGHTALYWYRQSLGQGPEFLIYFQGTGAADDSGLPNDRFFAVRPEGSVSTLKIQRTERGDSAVYLCASSPGQGAVNEQYFGPGTRLTVT.

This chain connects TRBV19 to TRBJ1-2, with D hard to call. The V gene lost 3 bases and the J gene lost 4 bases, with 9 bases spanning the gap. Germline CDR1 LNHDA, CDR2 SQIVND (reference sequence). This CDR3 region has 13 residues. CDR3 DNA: TGTGCCAGTAGTATGACTCTGATCTATGGCTACACCTTC. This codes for CASSMTLIYGYTF.

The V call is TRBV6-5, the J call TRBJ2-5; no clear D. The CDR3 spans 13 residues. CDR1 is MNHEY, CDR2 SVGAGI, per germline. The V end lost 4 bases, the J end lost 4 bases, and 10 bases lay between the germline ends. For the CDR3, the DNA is TGTGCCAGCAGTTCCCCGTCGGCAGAGACCCAGTACTTC. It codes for CASSSPSAETQYF.

The CDR3 region is CASSWSSSYEQYF. The DNA for the CDR3 is TGTGCCAGCAGTTGGTCGAGCTCCTACGAGCAGTACTTC. The chain carries TRBV27 and TRBJ2-7; D remains ambiguous. This CDR3 is built from 13 residues. CDR1 MNHEY and CDR2 SMNVEV come from the germline V gene (reference sequence). V was clipped by 4 bases and J by 0 bases, with 7 bases between them.

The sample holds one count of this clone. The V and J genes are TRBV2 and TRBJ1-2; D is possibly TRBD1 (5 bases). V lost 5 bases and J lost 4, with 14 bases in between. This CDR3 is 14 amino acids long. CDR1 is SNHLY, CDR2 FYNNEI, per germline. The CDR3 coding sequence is TGTGCCAGCAGTTGGGAACAGGAGGGCTATGGCTACACCTTC. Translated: CASSWEQEGYGYTF.

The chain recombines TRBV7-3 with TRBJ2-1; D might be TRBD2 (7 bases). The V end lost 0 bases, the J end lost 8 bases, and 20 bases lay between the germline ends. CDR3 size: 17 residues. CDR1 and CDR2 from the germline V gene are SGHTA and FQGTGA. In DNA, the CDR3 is TGTGCCAGCAGCTTAACGATCGGTGGGGGGGCGATCGATGAGCAGTTCTTC. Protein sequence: CASSLTIGGGAIDEQFF.

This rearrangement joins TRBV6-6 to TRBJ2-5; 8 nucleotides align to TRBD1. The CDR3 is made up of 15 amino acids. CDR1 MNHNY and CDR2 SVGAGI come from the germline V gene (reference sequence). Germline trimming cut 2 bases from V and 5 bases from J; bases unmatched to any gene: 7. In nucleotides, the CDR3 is TGTGCCAGCAGTTACGGGCAGGGGGCGCTTGAGACCCAGTACTTC. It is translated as CASSYGQGALETQYF.

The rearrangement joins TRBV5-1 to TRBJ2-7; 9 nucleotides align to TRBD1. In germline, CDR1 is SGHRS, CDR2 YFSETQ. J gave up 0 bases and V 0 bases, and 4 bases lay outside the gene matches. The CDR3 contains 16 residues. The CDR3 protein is CASSLAETGGSYEQYF. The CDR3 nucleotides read TGCGCCAGCAGCTTGGCAGAGACAGGGGGCTCCTACGAGCAGTACTTC.

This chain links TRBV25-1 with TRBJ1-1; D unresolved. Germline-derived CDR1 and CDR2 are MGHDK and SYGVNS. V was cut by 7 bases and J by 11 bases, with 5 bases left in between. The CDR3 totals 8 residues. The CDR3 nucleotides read TGTGCCAGCACCGGGGCTTTCTTT. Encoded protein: CASTGAFF.

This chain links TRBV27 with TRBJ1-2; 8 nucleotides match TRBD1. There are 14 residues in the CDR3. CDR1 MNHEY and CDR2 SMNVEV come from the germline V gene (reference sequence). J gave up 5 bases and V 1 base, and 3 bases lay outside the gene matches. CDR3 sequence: CASSLLTGGYGYTF. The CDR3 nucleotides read TGTGCCAGCAGTTTATTAACAGGGGGTTATGGCTACACCTTC.

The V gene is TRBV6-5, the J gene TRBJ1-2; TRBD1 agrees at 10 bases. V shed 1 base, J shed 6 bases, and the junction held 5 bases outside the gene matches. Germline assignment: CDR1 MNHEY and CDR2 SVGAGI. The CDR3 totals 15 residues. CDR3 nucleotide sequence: TGTGCCAGCAGTTACTGGGGACAGGGGCCTAATGGCTACACCTTC. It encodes CASSYWGQGPNGYTF.

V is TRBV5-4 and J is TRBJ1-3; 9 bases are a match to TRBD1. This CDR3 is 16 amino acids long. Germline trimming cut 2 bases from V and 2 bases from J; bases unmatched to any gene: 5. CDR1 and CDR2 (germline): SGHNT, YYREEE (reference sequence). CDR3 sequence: CASSLDRGIAGNTIYF. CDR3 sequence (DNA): TGTGCCAGCAGCTTAGACAGGGGGATTGCTGGAAACACCATATATTTT.

CDR3 region: CASSSMRGGTGGPYEQYF. The CDR3 nucleotides read TGTGCCAGCAGCTCTATGAGAGGGGGGACAGGGGGTCCCTACGAGCAGTACTTC. The V and J genes are TRBV7-6 and TRBJ2-7; TRBD1 matches at 11 bases. Germline values: CDR1 SGHVS, CDR2 FNYEAQ. V shed 4 bases and J 2 bases; nucleotides not matched to a gene: 13. The CDR3 extends over 18 amino acids.

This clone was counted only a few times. CDR3 sequence reads: CASSQKRDTGELFF. CDR3 DNA: TGTGCCAGCAGCCAAAAGCGGGACACCGGGGAGCTGTTTTTT. The rearrangement links TRBV11-3 to TRBJ2-2; TRBD2 is a possible D gene (6 bases). The CDR3 sequence is 14 residues long. The V end lost 5 bases, the J end lost 3 bases, and 10 bases lay between the germline ends. Per germline, CDR1 SGHNT and CDR2 YENEEA.

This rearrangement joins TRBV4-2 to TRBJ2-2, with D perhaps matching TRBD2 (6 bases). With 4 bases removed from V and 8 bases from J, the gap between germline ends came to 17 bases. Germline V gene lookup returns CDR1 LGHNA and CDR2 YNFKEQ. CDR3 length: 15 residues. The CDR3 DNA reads TGTGCCAGCAGCCTGAGAGCGGGCGAACGGGGGGAGCTGTTTTTT. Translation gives CASSLRAGERGELFF.

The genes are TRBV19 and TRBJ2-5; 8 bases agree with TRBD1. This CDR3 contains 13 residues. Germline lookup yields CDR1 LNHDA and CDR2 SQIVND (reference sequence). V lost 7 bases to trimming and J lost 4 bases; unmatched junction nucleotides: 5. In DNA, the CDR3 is TGTGCCAGTATGGACAGGGCCTTAGAGACCCAGTACTTC. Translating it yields CASMDRALETQYF.